The 8 T cell receptor beta chains below come from one sample, sequenced in a study of CD8+ T cells in alopecia areata. It was cDNA, reverse transcribed from extracted RNA, that served as the sequencing template. Some clones are missing from TCRdb's copy, which holds only in-frame ones; the method was immunoSEQ multiplex PCR. The table includes roughly 150,000 clones, 50% to 60% detected once. Material: CD4+ T cells sorted from blood. The receptors were gathered from a human donor in good health.

This clone has a handful of counts. As DNA, the CDR3 is TGTGCCAGCCACGAGAAGGGGCAAGAGACCCAGTACTTC. Its translation: CASHEKGQETQYF. The rearrangement joins TRBV6-5 to TRBJ2-5, with TRBD1 as a possible D gene (5 bases). Trimming stripped 8 bases from V and 2 bases from J, with 12 bases between. Germline V gene lookup returns CDR1 MNHEY and CDR2 SVGAGI. CDR3 length: 13 amino acids.

The chain employs TRBV29-1 and TRBJ1-1; D call uncertain. The CDR3 has 13 residues. The V gene lost 1 base and the J gene lost 5 bases, with 11 bases spanning the gap. Germline V lookup: CDR1 SQVTM, CDR2 ANQGSEA. The CDR3 nucleotides are TGCAGCGTTGAAGGGACGGGAACAACTGAAGCTTTCTTT. This encodes CSVEGTGTTEAFF.

CDR3 in amino acids: CASSPPGQVSYNEQFF. CDR3 DNA sequence: TGTGCCAGCTCACCCCCCGGGCAGGTCTCCTACAATGAGCAGTTCTTC. The chain has TRBV18 and TRBJ2-1; no firm D call. This CDR3 spans 16 amino acids. The V and J ends lost 3 bases and 0 bases respectively, with 12 bases between them. Germline CDR1 and CDR2: KGHSH and LQKENI.

This clone was detected a few times. The rearrangement links TRBV29-1 to TRBJ2-3; TRBD2 agrees at 10 bases. This CDR3 has 15 amino acids. Looked up from germline, CDR1 is SQVTM and CDR2 is ANQGSEA. Germline trimming cut 4 bases from V and 2 bases from J; bases unmatched to any gene: 6. The CDR3 here is CSVGLLAGSTDTQYF. The CDR3 DNA follows: TGCAGCGTTGGCTTACTAGCGGGATCCACAGATACGCAGTATTTT.

The J gene is TRBJ2-5, the V gene TRBV6-6, with 9 nucleotides matching TRBD2. This CDR3 is 13 amino acids long. V gave up 4 bases and J gave up 6 bases; unmatched junction bases: 3. Germline V gene lookup returns CDR1 MNHNY and CDR2 SVGAGI (reference sequence). CDR3 in amino acids: CASSFSGRQTQYF. The CDR3, as DNA: TGTGCCAGCAGTTTTAGCGGGAGACAGACCCAGTACTTC.

The V and J genes are TRBV29-1 and TRBJ2-3; D call uncertain. The CDR3 is made up of 12 amino acids. Looked up from germline, CDR1 is SQVTM and CDR2 is ANQGSEA. Trimming removed 8 bases from V and 0 bases from J, with 9 bases in between. DNA for the CDR3: TGCAGCTTTACCGGCAGCACAGATACGCAGTATTTT. Residues: CSFTGSTDTQYF.

The J gene is TRBJ1-1, the V gene TRBV6-6; D uncertain. The CDR3 is 11 residues long. Trimming took off 4 bases at V and 8 bases at J, with 8 bases between the two ends. Looked up from germline, CDR1 is MNHNY and CDR2 is SVGAGI (reference sequence). CDR3 in amino acids: CASSSLLEAFF. The CDR3 DNA is TGTGCCAGCAGTTCCCTTCTGGAAGCTTTCTTT.

The sample holds a few counts of this clone. The genes are TRBV18 and TRBJ2-7; 9 nucleotides agree with TRBD2. The CDR3 is made up of 14 amino acids. Germline assignment: CDR1 KGHSH and CDR2 LQKENI. V trimming: 5 bases; J trimming: 4 bases; junction bases outside the gene matches: 6. The CDR3 reads CASSATSGKYEQYF. As DNA, the CDR3 is TGTGCCAGCTCAGCGACTAGCGGAAAATACGAGCAGTACTTC. Based on the CDR3 plus reference TRBV18 and TRBJ2-7, the full variable domain is NAGVMQNPRHLVRRRGQEARLRCSPMKGHSHVYWYRQLPEEGLKFMVYLQKENIIDESGMPKERFSAEFPKEGPSILRIQQVVRGDSAAYFCASSATSGKYEQYFGPGTRLTVT.